What follows is one T cell receptor beta chain and its context. Its antigen remains unknown. These data originate in a study of T cells after yellow fever vaccination. Study-level points and caveats: Some clonotypes were seen in both the CD4 and the CD8 compartments. These made up a small share and likely arose from convergent recombination.

Germline V gives CDR1 SGHTA, CDR2 FQGNSA. Trimming removed 5 bases from V and 7 bases from J, with 11 bases in between. The CDR3 is 12 amino acids. TCRdb analysed the 5' RACE reads with MiXCR anew, one entry per CDR3 protein. The table shows about 63,000 distinct CDR3 sequences, with 7.4% occurring only once. This clonotype was obtained from a man between 25 and 39 years old who received the YFV17D yellow fever vaccine. The chain has TRBV7-2 and TRBJ1-1; maybe TRBD1 (6 bases). The source was CD8+ T cells sorted from PBMCs, collected 15 days after the yellow fever booster vaccination. CDR3 sequence reads: CASSPGTSEAFF. CDR3 DNA sequence: TGTGCCAGCAGCCCCGGGACAAGTGAAGCTTTCTTT. Full variable domain (remainder filled in from reference TRBV7-2 and TRBJ1-1): GAGVSQSPSNKVTEKGKDVELRCDPISGHTALYWYRQSLGQGLEFLIYFQGNSAPDKSGLPSDRFSAERTGGSVSTLTIQRTQQEDSAVYLCASSPGTSEAFFGQGTRLTVV.